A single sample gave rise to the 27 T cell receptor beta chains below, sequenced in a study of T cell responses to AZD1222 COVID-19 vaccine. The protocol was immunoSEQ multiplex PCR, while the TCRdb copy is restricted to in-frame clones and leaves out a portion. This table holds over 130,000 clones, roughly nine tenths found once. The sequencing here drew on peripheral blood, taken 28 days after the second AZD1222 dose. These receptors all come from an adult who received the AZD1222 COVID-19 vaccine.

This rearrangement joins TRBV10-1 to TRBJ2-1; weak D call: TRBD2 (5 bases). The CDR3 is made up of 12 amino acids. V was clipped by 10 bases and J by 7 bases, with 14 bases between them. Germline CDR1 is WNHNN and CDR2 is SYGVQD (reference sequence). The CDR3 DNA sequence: TGCGCCACCCAGAGCCGAGGGAATGAGCAGTTCTTC. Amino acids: CATQSRGNEQFF.

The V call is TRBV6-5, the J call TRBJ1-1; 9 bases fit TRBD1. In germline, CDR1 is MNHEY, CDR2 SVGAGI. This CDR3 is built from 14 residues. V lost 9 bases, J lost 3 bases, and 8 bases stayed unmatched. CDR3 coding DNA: TGTGCCAGTCAGGCGGACAGGGGTTACACTGAAGCTTTCTTT. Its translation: CASQADRGYTEAFF.

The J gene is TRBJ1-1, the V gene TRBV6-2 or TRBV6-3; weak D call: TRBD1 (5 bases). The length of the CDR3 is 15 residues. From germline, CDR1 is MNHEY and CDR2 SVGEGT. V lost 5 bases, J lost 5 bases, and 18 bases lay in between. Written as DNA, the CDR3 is TGTGCCAGCAGTCCCCAACAGGCTGGGATAACTGAAGCTTTCTTT. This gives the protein CASSPQQAGITEAFF.

CDR3 loop: CASSPAFGTAGNTIYF. The CDR3 DNA follows: TGCGCCAGCAGCCCAGCCTTCGGGACAGCTGGAAACACCATATATTTT. The chain couples TRBV5-1 to TRBJ1-3; TRBD1 agrees at 7 bases. J lost 2 bases, V lost 4 bases, and 9 bases had no gene match. This CDR3 is 16 amino acids long. Germline assignment: CDR1 SGHRS and CDR2 YFSETQ.

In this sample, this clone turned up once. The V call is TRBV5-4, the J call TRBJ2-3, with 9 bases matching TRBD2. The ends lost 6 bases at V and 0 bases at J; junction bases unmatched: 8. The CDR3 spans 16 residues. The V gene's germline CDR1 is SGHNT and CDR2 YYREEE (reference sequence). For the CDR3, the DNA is TGTGCCAGCACCCTAGGTACTAGCGGGAGCACAGATACGCAGTATTTT. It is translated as CASTLGTSGSTDTQYF.

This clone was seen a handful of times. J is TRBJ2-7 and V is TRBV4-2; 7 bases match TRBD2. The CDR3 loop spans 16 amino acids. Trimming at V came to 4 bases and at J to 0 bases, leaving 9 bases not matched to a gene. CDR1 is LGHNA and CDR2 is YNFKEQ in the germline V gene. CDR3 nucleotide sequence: TGTGCCAGCAGCCCCCTCTTCGGCGGGAGCTCCTACGAGCAGTACTTC. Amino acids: CASSPLFGGSSYEQYF.

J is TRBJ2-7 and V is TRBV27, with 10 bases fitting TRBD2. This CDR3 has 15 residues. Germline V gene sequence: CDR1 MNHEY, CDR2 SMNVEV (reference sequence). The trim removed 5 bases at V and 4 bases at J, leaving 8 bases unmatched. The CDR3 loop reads CASSHRWTSGYEQYF. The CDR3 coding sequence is TGTGCCAGCAGTCACCGTTGGACTAGCGGTTACGAGCAGTACTTC.

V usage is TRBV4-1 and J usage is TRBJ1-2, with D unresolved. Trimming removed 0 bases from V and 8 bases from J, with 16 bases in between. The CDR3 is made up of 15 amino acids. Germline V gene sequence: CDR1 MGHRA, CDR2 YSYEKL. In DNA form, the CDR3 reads TGCGCCAGCAGCCAAGATGGCTTTACAACCCCCGGCTACACCTTC. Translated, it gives CASSQDGFTTPGYTF.

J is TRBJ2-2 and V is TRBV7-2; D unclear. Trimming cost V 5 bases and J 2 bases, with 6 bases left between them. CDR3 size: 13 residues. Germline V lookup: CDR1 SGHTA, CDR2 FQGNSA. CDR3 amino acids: CASSHSNTGELFF. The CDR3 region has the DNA TGTGCCAGCAGCCACAGTAACACCGGGGAGCTGTTTTTT. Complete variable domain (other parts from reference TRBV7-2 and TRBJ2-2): GAGVSQSPSNKVTEKGKDVELRCDPISGHTALYWYRQSLGQGLEFLIYFQGNSAPDKSGLPSDRFSAERTGGSVSTLTIQRTQQEDSAVYLCASSHSNTGELFFGEGSRLTVL.

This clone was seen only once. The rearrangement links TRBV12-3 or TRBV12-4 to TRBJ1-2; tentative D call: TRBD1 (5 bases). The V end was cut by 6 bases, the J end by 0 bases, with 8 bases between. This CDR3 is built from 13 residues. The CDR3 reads CASSIQANYGYTF. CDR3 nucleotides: TGTGCCAGCAGCATACAGGCTAACTATGGCTACACCTTC.

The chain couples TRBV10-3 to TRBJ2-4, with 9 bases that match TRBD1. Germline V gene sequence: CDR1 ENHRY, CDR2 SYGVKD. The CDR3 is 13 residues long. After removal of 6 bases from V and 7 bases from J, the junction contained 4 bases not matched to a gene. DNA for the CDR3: TGTGCCATCAGATCCGGGACAGGGAACATTCAGTACTTC. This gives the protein CAIRSGTGNIQYF.

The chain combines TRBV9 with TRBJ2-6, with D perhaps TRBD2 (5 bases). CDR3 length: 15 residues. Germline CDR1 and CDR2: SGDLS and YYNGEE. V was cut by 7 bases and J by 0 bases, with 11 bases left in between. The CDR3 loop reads CASRRGDSGANVLTF. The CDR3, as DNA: TGTGCCAGCCGTCGGGGAGACTCTGGGGCCAACGTCCTGACTTTC.

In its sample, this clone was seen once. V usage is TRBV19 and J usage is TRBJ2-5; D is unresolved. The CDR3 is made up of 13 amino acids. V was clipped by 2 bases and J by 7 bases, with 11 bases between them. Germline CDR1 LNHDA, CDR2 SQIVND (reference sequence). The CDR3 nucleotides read TGTGCCAGTAGTATATTCAAGTCCGGGACCCAGTACTTC. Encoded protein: CASSIFKSGTQYF.

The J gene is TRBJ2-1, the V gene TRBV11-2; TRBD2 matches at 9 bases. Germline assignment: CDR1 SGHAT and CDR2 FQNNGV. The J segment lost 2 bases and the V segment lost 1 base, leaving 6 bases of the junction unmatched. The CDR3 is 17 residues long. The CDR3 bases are TGTGCCAGCAGCTTAGCCCGGGCTAGCGGGGCCTACAATGAGCAGTTCTTC. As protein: CASSLARASGAYNEQFF.

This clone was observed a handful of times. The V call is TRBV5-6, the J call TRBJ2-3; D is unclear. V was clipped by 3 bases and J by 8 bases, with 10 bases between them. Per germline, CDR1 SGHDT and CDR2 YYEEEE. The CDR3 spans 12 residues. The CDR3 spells CASSSEPSTQYF. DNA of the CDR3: TGTGCCAGCAGCTCTGAGCCGAGTACGCAGTATTTT.

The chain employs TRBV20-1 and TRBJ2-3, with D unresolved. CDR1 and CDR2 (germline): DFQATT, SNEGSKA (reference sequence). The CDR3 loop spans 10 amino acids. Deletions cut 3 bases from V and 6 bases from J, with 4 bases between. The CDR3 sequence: CSASRDTQYF. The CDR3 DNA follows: TGCAGTGCTAGTCGGGATACGCAGTATTTT.

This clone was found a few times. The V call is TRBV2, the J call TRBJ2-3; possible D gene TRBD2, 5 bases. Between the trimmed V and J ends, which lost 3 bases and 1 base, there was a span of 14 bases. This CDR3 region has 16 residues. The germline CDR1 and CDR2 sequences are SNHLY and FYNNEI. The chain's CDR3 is CASSEASIGGTDTQYF. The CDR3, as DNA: TGTGCCAGCAGTGAGGCTTCAATCGGGGGCACAGATACGCAGTATTTT. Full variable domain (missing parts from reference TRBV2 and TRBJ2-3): EPEVTQTPSHQVTQMGQEVILRCVPISNHLYFYWYRQILGQKVEFLVSFYNNEISEKSEIFDDQFSVERPDGSNFTLKIRSTKLEDSAMYFCASSEASIGGTDTQYFGPGTRLTVL.

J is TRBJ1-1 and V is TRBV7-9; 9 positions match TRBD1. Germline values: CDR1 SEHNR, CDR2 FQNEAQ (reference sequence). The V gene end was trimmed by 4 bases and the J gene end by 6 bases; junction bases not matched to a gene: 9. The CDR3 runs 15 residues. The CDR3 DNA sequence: TGTGCCAGCAGCTCAGACAGGGGGATTTGGGCTGAAGCTTTCTTT. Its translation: CASSSDRGIWAEAFF.

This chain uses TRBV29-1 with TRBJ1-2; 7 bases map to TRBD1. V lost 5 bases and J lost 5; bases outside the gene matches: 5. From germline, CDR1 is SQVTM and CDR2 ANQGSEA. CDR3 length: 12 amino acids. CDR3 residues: CSVSNRGYGYTF. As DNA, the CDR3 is TGCAGCGTTTCAAACAGGGGTTATGGCTACACCTTC.

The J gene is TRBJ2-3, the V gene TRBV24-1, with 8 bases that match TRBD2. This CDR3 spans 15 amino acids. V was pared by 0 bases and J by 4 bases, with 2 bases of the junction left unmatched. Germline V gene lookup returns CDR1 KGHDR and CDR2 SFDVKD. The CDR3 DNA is TGTGCCACCAGTGATTTGGGGACTAGTTCAGATACGCAGTATTTT. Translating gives CATSDLGTSSDTQYF.

CDR3 nucleotide sequence: TGTGCCAGTAGTTATGACAGGGGCACTGAAGCTTTCTTT. It yields the protein CASSYDRGTEAFF. The chain is built from TRBV19 and TRBJ1-1, with 8 nucleotides matching TRBD1. CDR3 length equals 13 residues. Trimming at V came to 5 bases and at J to 4 bases, leaving 3 bases not matched to a gene. CDR1 and CDR2 (germline): LNHDA, SQIVND (reference sequence).

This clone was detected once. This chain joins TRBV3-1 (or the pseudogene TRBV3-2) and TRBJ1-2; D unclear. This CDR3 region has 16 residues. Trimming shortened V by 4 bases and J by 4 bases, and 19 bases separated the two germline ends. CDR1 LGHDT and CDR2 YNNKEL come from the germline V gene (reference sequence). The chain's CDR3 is CASSPPSKHPSYGYTF. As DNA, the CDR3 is TGTGCCAGCAGCCCCCCGTCCAAACACCCTAGCTATGGCTACACCTTC.

CDR3 DNA sequence: TGTGCCAGCACCCCCCTTAGCGGAGCTGGCTACGAGCAGTACTTC. This gives the protein CASTPLSGAGYEQYF. This chain joins TRBV27 and TRBJ2-7; possible D gene TRBD2, 6 bases. The CDR3 has 15 amino acids. Germline V gene sequence: CDR1 MNHEY, CDR2 SMNVEV (reference sequence). The V gene lost 7 bases and the J gene lost 3 bases, with 19 bases spanning the gap.

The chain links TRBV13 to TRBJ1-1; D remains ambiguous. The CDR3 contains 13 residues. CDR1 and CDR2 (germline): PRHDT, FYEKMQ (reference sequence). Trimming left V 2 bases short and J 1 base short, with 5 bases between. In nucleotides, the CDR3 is TGTGCCAGCAGCTTAAACAGGAACACTGAAGCTTTCTTT. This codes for CASSLNRNTEAFF. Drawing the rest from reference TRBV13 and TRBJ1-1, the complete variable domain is AAGVIQSPRHLIKEKRETATLKCYPIPRHDTVYWYQQGPGQDPQFLISFYEKMQSDKGSIPDRFSAQQFSDYHSELNMSSLELGDSALYFCASSLNRNTEAFFGQGTRLTVV.

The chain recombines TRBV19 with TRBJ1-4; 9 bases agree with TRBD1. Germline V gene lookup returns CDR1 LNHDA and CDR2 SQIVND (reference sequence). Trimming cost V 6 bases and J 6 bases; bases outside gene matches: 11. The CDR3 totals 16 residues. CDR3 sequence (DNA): TGTGCCAGTAGGGGACAGGGAGGACGAGGGGATGAAAAACTGTTTTTT. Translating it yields CASRGQGGRGDEKLFF.

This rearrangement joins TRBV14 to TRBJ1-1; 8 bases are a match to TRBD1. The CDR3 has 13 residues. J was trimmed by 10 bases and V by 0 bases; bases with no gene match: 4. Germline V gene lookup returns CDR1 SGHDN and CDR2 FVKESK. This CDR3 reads CASSQERGTGAFF. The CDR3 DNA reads TGTGCCAGCAGCCAAGAGCGGGGGACAGGAGCTTTCTTT.

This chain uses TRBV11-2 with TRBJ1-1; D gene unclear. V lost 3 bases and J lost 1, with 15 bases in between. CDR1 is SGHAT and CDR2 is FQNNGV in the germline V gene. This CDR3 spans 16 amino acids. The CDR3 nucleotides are TGTGCCAGCAGCTTTACCCGGACGATTCCGAACACTGAAGCTTTCTTT. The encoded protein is CASSFTRTIPNTEAFF.